One T cell receptor beta chain is described in this entry. Its antigen remains unknown. These data belong to a study of monozygotic twins with inflammatory bowel disease. Study results and limitations: Those with IBD had lower TCRbeta diversity (inverse Simpson) than their healthy co-twins did. It was observed that concordant and discordant twins did not differ in repertoire similarity, possibly given limited power.

Looked up from germline, CDR1 is SGHNT and CDR2 is YENEEA. CDR3 length equals 14 residues. Addition of UMIs with a 6-nucleotide sample barcode was achieved by template switching. For each CDR3 protein, TCRdb gives one entry from its re-call of the 5' RACE reads, without DNA. The sample includes around 220,000 distinct CDR3 sequences. The genes are TRBV11-3 and TRBJ2-4. The source material was blood. This clonotype originated in a human donor with ulcerative colitis or Crohn's disease, or a healthy co-twin of an affected twin (not recorded which). This chain's CDR3 is CASSPLGAKNIQYF. Full variable domain (rest looked up from reference TRBV11-3 and TRBJ2-4): EAGVVQSPRYKIIEKKQPVAFWCNPISGHNTLYWYLQNLGQGPELLIRYENEEAVDDSQLPKDRFSAERLKGVDSTLKIQPAELGDSAVYLCASSPLGAKNIQYFGAGTRLSVL.